This TCR beta chain was observed in a study of sequential checkpoint blockade in melanoma. Some clones are missing from TCRdb's copy, which holds only in-frame ones; the method was immunoSEQ multiplex PCR. The top ten clones hold approximately 10% of a sample with under 20,000 clones, less than 75% of them seen once. CDR3 size: 11 residues. Germline values: CDR1 SQVTM, CDR2 ANQGSEA. V was pared by 0 bases and J by 7 bases, with 6 bases between. Treatment given: randomized to nivolumab then ipilimumab (arm A) or the reverse (arm B). This specimen consisted of CD8+ T cells sorted from blood (inferred from file names), obtained from a patient given nivolumab and ipilimumab in sequence. The receptor was isolated from a human donor with melanoma. V and J are TRBV29-1 and TRBJ1-1; no firm D call. CDR3 residues: CSVEDLSEAFF. The CDR3, as DNA: TGCAGCGTTGAAGATCTGAGTGAAGCTTTCTTT.